These 3 T cell receptor beta chains were all obtained from the same sample, sequenced in a study of identical twins listed by TCRdb under 2016. The library relied on 5' RACE. The sequencer listed for this sample is Illumina HiSeq 2000. The public reads were reprocessed in TCRdb via fastp at Q25 and MiXCR, keeping in-frame beta chains. Rows are unified per CDR3 protein, each entry keeping the most common DNA and genes. Within this sample are approximately 670,000 distinct CDR3 sequences, with around 5.7% of them counted one time only. The ten largest clones take up 1.5% to 2% of the sample. Sequenced input: naive T cells sorted from blood. The cell subset or site label corresponds to: cells isolated with a human naive T-cell isolation kit. All receptors come from a man between 18 and 29 years old in good health.

This clonotype showed up many times. This rearrangement joins TRBV20-1 to TRBJ2-5, with D perhaps matching TRBD1 (6 bases). Germline V gene sequence: CDR1 DFQATT, CDR2 SNEGSKA (reference sequence). The CDR3 is 14 residues long. Trimming left V 0 bases short and J 5 bases short, with 13 bases between. CDR3 nucleotide sequence: TGCAGTGCTAGAGAGGGTCAGGGGTGGGAGACCCAGTACTTC. The encoded protein is CSAREGQGWETQYF.

This sequence joins TRBV12-3 or TRBV12-4 and TRBJ2-5, with D perhaps being TRBD1 or TRBD2 (5 bases each). The CDR3 is 12 amino acids. V lost 3 bases, J lost 9 bases, and 11 bases lay in between. The CDR3 reads CASSLRGVAQYF. CDR3 nucleotides: TGTGCCAGCAGTTTGAGGGGAGTGGCCCAGTACTTC.

This clonotype was found many times. This chain connects TRBV10-3 to TRBJ2-1; D is tentatively TRBD1 or TRBD2 (5 bases each). Trimming stripped 7 bases from V and 0 bases from J, with 16 bases between. This CDR3 is 16 amino acids long. Per germline, CDR1 ENHRY and CDR2 SYGVKD. The CDR3 bases are TGTGCCATCAAGGGTGACGGGGCAAGCTCCTACAATGAGCAGTTCTTC. Its translation: CAIKGDGASSYNEQFF.